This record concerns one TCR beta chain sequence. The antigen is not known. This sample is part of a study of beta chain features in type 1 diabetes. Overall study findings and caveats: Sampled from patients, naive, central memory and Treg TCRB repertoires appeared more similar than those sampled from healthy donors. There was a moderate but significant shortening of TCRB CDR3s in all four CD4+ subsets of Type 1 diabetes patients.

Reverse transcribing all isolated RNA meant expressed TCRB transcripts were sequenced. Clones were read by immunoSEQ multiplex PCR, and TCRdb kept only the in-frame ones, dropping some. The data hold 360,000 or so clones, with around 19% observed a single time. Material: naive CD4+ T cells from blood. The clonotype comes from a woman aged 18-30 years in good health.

CDR3 sequence reads: CASSLEREIEQFF. The DNA for the CDR3 is TGTGCCAGCAGCTTGGAGCGGGAGATTGAGCAGTTCTTC. The rearrangement links TRBV9 to TRBJ2-1; 8 bases fit TRBD2. J lost 9 bases, V lost 4 bases, and 6 bases had no gene match. Germline V gene lookup returns CDR1 SGDLS and CDR2 YYNGEE. This CDR3 is built from 13 residues.